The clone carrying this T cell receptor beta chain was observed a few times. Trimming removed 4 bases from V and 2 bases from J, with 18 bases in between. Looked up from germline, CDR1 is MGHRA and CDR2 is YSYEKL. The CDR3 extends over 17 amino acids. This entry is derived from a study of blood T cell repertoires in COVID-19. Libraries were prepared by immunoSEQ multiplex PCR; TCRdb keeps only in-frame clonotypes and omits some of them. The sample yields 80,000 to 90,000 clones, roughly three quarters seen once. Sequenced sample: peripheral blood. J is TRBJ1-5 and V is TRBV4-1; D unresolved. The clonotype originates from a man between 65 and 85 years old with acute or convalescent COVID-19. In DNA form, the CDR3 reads TGCGCCAGCAGCCCAACAACGGGGAGTCGTGGCAATCAGCCCCAGCATTTT. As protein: CASSPTTGSRGNQPQHF.